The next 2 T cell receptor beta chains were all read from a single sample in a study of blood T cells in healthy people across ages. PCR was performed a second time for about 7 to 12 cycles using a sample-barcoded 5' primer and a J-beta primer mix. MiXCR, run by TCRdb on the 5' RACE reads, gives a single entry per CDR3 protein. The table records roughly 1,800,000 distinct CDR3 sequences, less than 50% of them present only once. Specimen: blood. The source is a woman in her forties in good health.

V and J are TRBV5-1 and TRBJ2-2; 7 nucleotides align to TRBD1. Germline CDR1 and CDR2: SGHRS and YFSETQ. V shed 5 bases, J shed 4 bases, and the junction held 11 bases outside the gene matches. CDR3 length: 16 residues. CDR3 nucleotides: TGCGCCAGCAGTTTAACAGGGGCCGAGGGCACCGGGGAGCTGTTTTTT. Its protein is CASSLTGAEGTGELFF.

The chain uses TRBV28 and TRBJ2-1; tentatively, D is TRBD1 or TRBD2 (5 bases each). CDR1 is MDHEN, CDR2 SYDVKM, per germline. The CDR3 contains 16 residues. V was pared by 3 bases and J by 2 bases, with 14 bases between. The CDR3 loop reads CASSLIGGGTYNEQFF. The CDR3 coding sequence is TGTGCCAGCAGTTTGATAGGTGGGGGAACCTACAATGAGCAGTTCTTC.